This TCR beta chain was retrieved from a study of cytomegalovirus exposure and HLA in healthy donors. Looked up from germline, CDR1 is MGHRA and CDR2 is YSYEKL. The CDR3 contains 15 residues. V lost 0 bases and J 4 bases, leaving 13 bases between the germline ends. The PCR was carried out with 60 Vbeta primers and 13 Jbeta primers. The repertoire was sequenced with immunoSEQ multiplex PCR; TCRdb's copy has only in-frame clones and lacks some. The table has 150,000 or so clones, around two thirds seen once. Comment on this clone: The antigen is unknown.

Whole-study results and caveats: Near-uniform donor sequencing depth was presumed by presence/absence analyses. For most TCR sequences rarity was the rule, although some public TCRs occurred in many donors. The majority of CMV-associated TCR beta chains were reported as apparently HLA-restricted in a later analysis.

V usage is TRBV4-1 and J usage is TRBJ2-7; D remains ambiguous. The sequenced sample consisted of PBMCs. This receptor was taken from a man aged 25 to 40 in good health and CMV-seropositive. The DNA of the CDR3 is TGCGCCAGCAGCCAAGAAGTTTGGGCCTCGTACGAGCAGTACTTC. As protein: CASSQEVWASYEQYF.